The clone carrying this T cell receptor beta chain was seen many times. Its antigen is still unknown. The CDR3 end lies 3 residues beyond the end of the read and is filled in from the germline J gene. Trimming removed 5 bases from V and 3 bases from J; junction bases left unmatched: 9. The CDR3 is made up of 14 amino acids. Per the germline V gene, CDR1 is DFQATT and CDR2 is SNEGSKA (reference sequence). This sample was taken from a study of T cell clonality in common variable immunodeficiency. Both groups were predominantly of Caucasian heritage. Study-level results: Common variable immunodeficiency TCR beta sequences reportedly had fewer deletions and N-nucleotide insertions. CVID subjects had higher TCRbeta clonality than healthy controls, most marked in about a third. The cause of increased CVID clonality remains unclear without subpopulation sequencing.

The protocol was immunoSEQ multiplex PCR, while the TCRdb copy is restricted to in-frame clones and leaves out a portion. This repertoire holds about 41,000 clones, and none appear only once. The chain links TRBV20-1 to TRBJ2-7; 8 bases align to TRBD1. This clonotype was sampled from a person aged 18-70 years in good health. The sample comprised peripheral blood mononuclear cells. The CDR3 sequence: CSAAAPGQGYEQYF. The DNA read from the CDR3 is TGCAGTGCTGCCGCTCCCGGACAGGGCTACGAG.